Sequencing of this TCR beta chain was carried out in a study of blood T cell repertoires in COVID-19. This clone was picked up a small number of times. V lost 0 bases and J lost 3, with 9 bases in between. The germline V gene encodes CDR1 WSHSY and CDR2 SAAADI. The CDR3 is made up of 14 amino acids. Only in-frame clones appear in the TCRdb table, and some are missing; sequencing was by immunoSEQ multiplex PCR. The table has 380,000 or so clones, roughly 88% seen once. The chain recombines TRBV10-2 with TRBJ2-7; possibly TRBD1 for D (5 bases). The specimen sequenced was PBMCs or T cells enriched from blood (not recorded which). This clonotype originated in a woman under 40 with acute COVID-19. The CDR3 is CASSESAGHYEQYF. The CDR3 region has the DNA TGCGCCAGCAGTGAGTCTGCAGGGCACTACGAGCAGTACTTC.